A single sample gave rise to the 27 T cell receptor beta chains below, sequenced in a study of cytomegalovirus exposure and HLA in healthy donors. PCR was performed using 60 Vbeta and 13 Jbeta primers. Repertoires were generated with immunoSEQ multiplex PCR, while TCRdb's copy carries only in-frame clones and drops some. Found here are under 150,000 clones, 70% to 80% of them singletons; the top ten hold about 6.6%. Material for sequencing was PBMCs. The source of these receptors is a woman aged 40 to 50 in good health and CMV-seropositive.

In the case of this clone: Other nucleotide sequences in the sample specify the same CDR3. The chain recombines TRBV11-3 with TRBJ2-2; 9 bases match TRBD1. The junction had 6 bases not matched to a gene; V was cut back by 5 bases and J by 5 bases. This CDR3 has 15 amino acids. Germline V gene lookup returns CDR1 SGHNT and CDR2 YENEEA. The CDR3 nucleotides are TGTGCCAGCAGCCCCGGACAGGGGAGAACCGGGGAGCTGTTTTTT. Residues: CASSPGQGRTGELFF.

The chain combines TRBV18 with TRBJ1-5; 7 bases agree with TRBD1. Germline V CDR1 and CDR2: KGHSH, LQKENI. V was pared by 5 bases and J by 3 bases, with 13 bases of the junction left unmatched. The CDR3 sequence is 17 residues long. The CDR3 DNA reads TGTGCCAGCTCAAAGAGTCGAGCAGGGGGACTCAATCAGCCCCAGCATTTT. Translation: CASSKSRAGGLNQPQHF.

V gene TRBV6-1 combines with J gene TRBJ1-2; the match to TRBD1 covers 7 bases. The J segment lost 1 base and the V segment lost 11 bases, leaving 7 bases of the junction unmatched. The CDR3 is made up of 13 amino acids. The germline gives CDR1 MNHNS, CDR2 SASEGT. CDR3 region: CAGTTGVNYGYTF. CDR3 in DNA: TGTGCCGGAACTACAGGGGTTAACTATGGCTACACCTTC.

Comments on this clone: A read error may account for a junction end that differs from germline. The J gene is TRBJ1-1, the V gene TRBV7-2, with D uncertain. CDR3 length equals 14 residues. Germline CDR1 SGHTA, CDR2 FQGNSA. The CDR3 DNA is TGTGTCAGCTCTTTGGTAGGCGGAAACACTGAAGCTTTCTTT. Translated, it gives CVSSLVGGNTEAFF.

This sequence joins TRBV27 and TRBJ2-1, with 8 nucleotides matching TRBD2. The germline V gene has CDR1 MNHEY and CDR2 SMNVEV (reference sequence). The V segment lost 8 bases and the J segment 9 bases; nucleotides outside the gene matches: 12. This CDR3 is 14 amino acids long. This CDR3 reads CASGNREGHSEQFF. Here the CDR3 DNA reads TGTGCCAGCGGGAATCGGGAGGGCCACTCTGAGCAGTTCTTC.

This clone came up a few times. The rearrangement uses TRBV5-1 and TRBJ2-7; 12 bases fit TRBD2. V trimming: 0 bases; J trimming: 6 bases; junction bases outside the gene matches: 4. The CDR3 loop spans 15 amino acids. Looked up from germline, CDR1 is SGHRS and CDR2 is YFSETQ. CDR3 DNA: TGCGCCAGCAGCTTGGGACTAGCGGGAGCATCCGAGCAGTACTTC. The encoded protein is CASSLGLAGASEQYF.

V and J are TRBV7-6 and TRBJ2-7; maybe TRBD1 (5 bases). The V gene lost 5 bases and the J gene lost 5 bases, with 10 bases spanning the gap. The CDR3 is made up of 12 amino acids. Looked up from germline, CDR1 is SGHVS and CDR2 is FNYEAQ. CDR3 sequence reads: CASSLLQDEQYF. CDR3 DNA: TGTGCCAGCAGCCTCCTACAGGACGAGCAGTACTTC.

This rearrangement joins TRBV4-1 to TRBJ2-1; 7 nucleotides align to TRBD2. The CDR3 contains 16 residues. With 4 bases clipped from V and 9 bases from J, the junction kept 15 bases outside the gene matches. Germline V gene data show CDR1 as MGHRA and CDR2 as YSYEKL. CDR3 loop: CASSPSPASGEGEQFF. In nucleotides, the CDR3 is TGCGCCAGCAGCCCGTCGCCGGCCAGCGGGGAGGGTGAGCAGTTCTTC.

CDR3 region: CASSLAPGQNTDTQYF. In DNA form, the CDR3 reads TGTGCCAGCAGCTTAGCCCCGGGACAAAACACAGATACGCAGTATTTT. The chain links TRBV7-6 to TRBJ2-3, with a possible D match to TRBD1 (6 bases). The CDR3 runs 16 residues. V lost 0 bases and J lost 2, with 12 bases in between. Germline CDR1 and CDR2: SGHVS and FNYEAQ.

The V and J genes are TRBV27 and TRBJ2-7; 7 positions match TRBD1. With 5 bases clipped from V and 0 bases from J, the junction kept 7 bases outside the gene matches. The CDR3 runs 15 residues. CDR1 and CDR2 (germline): MNHEY, SMNVEV (reference sequence). The CDR3 loop reads CASSQRTGSSYEQYF. The DNA of the CDR3 is TGTGCCAGCAGTCAAAGGACAGGTAGCTCCTACGAGCAGTACTTC.

The chain employs TRBV6-5 and TRBJ1-1; 9 bases map to TRBD1. Germline lookup yields CDR1 MNHEY and CDR2 SVGAGI. CDR3 length: 14 residues. J was trimmed by 5 bases and V by 4 bases; bases with no gene match: 5. The CDR3 protein is CASSLQGASTEAFF. As DNA, the CDR3 is TGTGCCAGCAGTTTACAGGGGGCTAGTACTGAAGCTTTCTTT.

This sequence joins TRBV11-2 and TRBJ1-1, with no clear D. V lost 5 bases and J lost 5, with 18 bases in between. CDR1 is SGHAT, CDR2 FQNNGV, per germline. This CDR3 has 15 amino acids. The CDR3 spells CASSPRRGLGTEAFF. The CDR3 nucleotides read TGTGCCAGCAGCCCGCGGCGGGGTTTGGGGACTGAAGCTTTCTTT.

In its sample, this clone was seen a few times. The chain employs TRBV19 and TRBJ2-5; D might be TRBD2 (5 bases). The CDR3 loop spans 15 amino acids. Germline CDR1 is LNHDA and CDR2 is SQIVND (reference sequence). Trimming cost V 5 bases and J 2 bases, with 15 bases left between them. CDR3 protein: CASSALASTQETQYF. CDR3 DNA: TGTGCCAGTAGTGCCCTGGCTAGCACGCAAGAGACCCAGTACTTC.

This clone occurred a few times. The V call is TRBV27, the J call TRBJ1-1; D is ambiguous. The V and J ends lost 4 bases and 0 bases respectively, with 6 bases between them. This CDR3 comprises 13 residues. CDR1 MNHEY and CDR2 SMNVEV come from the germline V gene (reference sequence). The CDR3 nucleotides are TGTGCCAGCAGTTCGGGGTTGAACACTGAAGCTTTCTTT. Its translation: CASSSGLNTEAFF.

V usage is TRBV28 and J usage is TRBJ1-1; a possible D gene is TRBD1 (6 bases). The length of the CDR3 is 15 residues. The germline gives CDR1 MDHEN, CDR2 SYDVKM. Trimming left V 5 bases short and J 3 bases short, with 16 bases between. CDR3 sequence (DNA): TGTGCCAGCAGTCCCCCCTTCACAGGGTACACTGAAGCTTTCTTT. Its translation is CASSPPFTGYTEAFF.

V usage is TRBV7-6 and J usage is TRBJ1-6, with D possibly TRBD1 on 6 matching bases. Trimming took off 0 bases at V and 6 bases at J, with 9 bases between the two ends. The germline CDR1 and CDR2 sequences are SGHVS and FNYEAQ. The CDR3 consists of 15 residues. The CDR3 sequence: CASSLAGQANSPLHF. In DNA, the CDR3 is TGTGCCAGCAGCTTAGCGGGACAAGCTAATTCACCCCTCCACTTT.

The chain has TRBV6-1 and TRBJ1-1; 7 positions match TRBD1. CDR1 is MNHNS, CDR2 SASEGT, per germline. The V segment lost 10 bases and the J segment 0 bases; nucleotides outside the gene matches: 11. This CDR3 is 15 amino acids long. This CDR3 is CANVHRGHMNTEAFF. The CDR3 DNA reads TGTGCCAACGTACACAGGGGTCACATGAACACTGAAGCTTTCTTT.

J is TRBJ2-1 and V is TRBV19, with 9 nucleotides matching TRBD2. Germline V lookup: CDR1 LNHDA, CDR2 SQIVND (reference sequence). With V trimmed by 5 bases and J by 5 bases, 7 bases remained unmatched. The CDR3 has 15 residues. DNA for the CDR3: TGTGCCAGTAGTCCCAGCGGGAGGTCGAACAATGAGCAGTTCTTC. Residues: CASSPSGRSNNEQFF.

The rearrangement joins TRBV5-4 to TRBJ2-1; TRBD2 agrees at 10 bases. V shed 3 bases, J shed 5 bases, and the junction held 5 bases outside the gene matches. Germline values: CDR1 SGHNT, CDR2 YYREEE (reference sequence). This CDR3 is built from 15 residues. The CDR3 bases are TGTGCCAGCAGCTCCAGGACTAGCGGAGACAATGAGCAGTTCTTC. As protein: CASSSRTSGDNEQFF.

The chain has TRBV19 and TRBJ2-3, with TRBD1 identical over 8 bases. V shed 9 bases, J shed 4 bases, and the junction held 6 bases outside the gene matches. CDR1 LNHDA and CDR2 SQIVND come from the germline V gene (reference sequence). There are 13 residues in the CDR3. CDR3 protein: CASSDRGADTQYF. The CDR3 DNA sequence: TGTGCCAGCAGCGACAGGGGAGCAGATACGCAGTATTTT.

The V and J genes are TRBV5-1 and TRBJ2-1; D is undetermined. This CDR3 is 13 amino acids long. From germline, CDR1 is SGHRS and CDR2 YFSETQ. Trimming took off 0 bases at V and 9 bases at J, with 10 bases between the two ends. CDR3 loop: CASSLERTGEQFF. CDR3 DNA sequence: TGCGCCAGCAGCTTGGAACGAACGGGTGAGCAGTTCTTC.

This clone was picked up a small number of times. The rearrangement links TRBV7-2 to TRBJ2-7; tentatively, D is TRBD1 (6 bases). The germline V gene encodes CDR1 SGHTA and CDR2 FQGNSA. The CDR3 has 15 amino acids. Deletions cut 2 bases from V and 7 bases from J, with 18 bases between. The CDR3: CASSLQGTLTGEQYF. DNA of the CDR3: TGTGCCAGCAGCTTACAGGGGACCTTGACGGGTGAGCAGTACTTC.

Of note for this clone: Other nucleotide sequences from this sample produce the same CDR3. The V and J genes are TRBV28 and TRBJ1-3, with 7 nucleotides matching TRBD1. The CDR3 contains 12 residues. The V gene's germline CDR1 is MDHEN and CDR2 SYDVKM. After removal of 4 bases from V and 7 bases from J, the junction contained 1 base not matched to a gene. CDR3 sequence reads: CASSSQGNTIYF. The CDR3, as DNA: TGTGCCAGCAGTTCACAGGGGAACACCATATATTTT.

Comments on this clone: The sample holds other DNA sequences that translate to the same CDR3. The V call is TRBV6-5, the J call TRBJ1-4; TRBD1 might be the D (5 bases). The CDR3 totals 14 residues. CDR1 is MNHEY and CDR2 is SVGAGI in the germline V gene. Trimming cost V 0 bases and J 14 bases, with 16 bases left between them. The DNA for the CDR3 is TGTGCCAGCAGTTACTCGCCTCAGGGTAGAAAGCTGTTTTTT. It specifies CASSYSPQGRKLFF.

V and J are TRBV6-5 and TRBJ1-5; D is perhaps TRBD1 (6 bases). The germline V gene encodes CDR1 MNHEY and CDR2 SVGAGI. V gave up 6 bases and J gave up 4 bases, with 16 bases separating them. This CDR3 is built from 15 residues. The CDR3 protein is CASRKTGFGNQPQHF. The CDR3 DNA reads as TGTGCCAGCAGGAAAACAGGGTTTGGAAATCAGCCCCAGCATTTT.

V usage is TRBV30 and J usage is TRBJ2-5; 7 nucleotides align to TRBD2. Germline V CDR1 and CDR2: GTSNPN, SVGIG (reference sequence). The CDR3 contains 13 residues. V lost 5 bases and J lost 5; bases outside the gene matches: 8. The CDR3 DNA is TGTGCCTGGTTGGGGGGGGTTCGGGAGACCCAGTACTTC. Its translation is CAWLGGVRETQYF. The full variable domain, with the rest looked up from reference TRBV30 and TRBJ2-5, is SQTIHQWPATLVQPVGSPLSLECTVEGTSNPNLYWYRQAAGRGLQLLFYSVGIGQISSEVPQNLSASRPQDRQFILSSKKLLLSDSGFYLCAWLGGVRETQYFGPGTRLLVL.

The rearrangement links TRBV28 to TRBJ1-5; unclear D gene. This CDR3 comprises 13 residues. Trimming took 7 bases from V and 7 from J, leaving 14 bases between them. CDR1 and CDR2 from the germline V gene are MDHEN and SYDVKM. The CDR3: CASTVDKGQPQHF. CDR3 bases: TGTGCCAGCACCGTAGACAAAGGCCAGCCCCAGCATTTT.